This T cell receptor beta chain was documented in a study of post-analysis software for immune sequencing data. The CDR3 is made up of 13 amino acids. V gave up 6 bases and J gave up 0 bases, with 6 bases separating them. From germline, CDR1 is MNHEY and CDR2 SMNVEV (reference sequence). Each TCR beta cDNA library carried unique molecular identifiers. TCRdb itself ran the PCR reads through MiXCR, one entry per CDR3 protein. The table includes more than 350,000 distinct CDR3 sequences, roughly 38% detected once. Findings and limits, study-wide: About 5 TRBV segments occurring more often in patients than controls included TRBV5-6, TRBV5-1 and TRBV20-1.

In regard to this clonotype: Its target is unknown.

The source material was blood. The source of this sequence is a girl aged 2-15 years with multiple sclerosis. This chain uses TRBV27 with TRBJ2-4; D is uncertain. As DNA, the CDR3 is TGTGCCAGCAGGGAGTTAGCCAAAAACATTCAGTACTTC. It encodes CASRELAKNIQYF.